This entry describes one T cell receptor beta chain. Its antigen is unidentified. Healthy bone marrow donors supplied every sample. This entry belongs to a study of cytomegalovirus exposure and HLA in healthy donors. Study-wide points: In a later analysis, an Asian-associated ancestry cluster reportedly showed fewer N-insertions than the 666-donor mean. Analysis was performed later, and it showed HLA-associated TCR beta chains to be more clonally expanded than equally common others.

Use of 60 Vbeta and 13 Jbeta primers characterized the PCR. Per the original data handling: In a later analysis, of roughly 83 million unique beta chains, about 12 million appeared in at least two donors. The repertoire was sequenced with immunoSEQ multiplex PCR; TCRdb's copy has only in-frame clones and lacks some. V and J calls and clone size are those listed in that table; D and trimming were worked out from the DNA. Among about 110,000 clones listed, 60% to 85% were seen once. V was pared by 0 bases and J by 2 bases, with 7 bases between. The CDR3 has 14 amino acids. Germline values: CDR1 PRHDT, CDR2 FYEKMQ (reference sequence).

The sequenced material came from PBMCs. This clonotype was obtained from a female donor in good health and CMV-seropositive. The chain is built from TRBV13 and TRBJ2-5; D not resolved. The CDR3 spells CASSLGVRQETQYF. CDR3 in DNA: TGTGCCAGCAGCTTAGGGGTCAGACAAGAGACCCAGTACTTC.